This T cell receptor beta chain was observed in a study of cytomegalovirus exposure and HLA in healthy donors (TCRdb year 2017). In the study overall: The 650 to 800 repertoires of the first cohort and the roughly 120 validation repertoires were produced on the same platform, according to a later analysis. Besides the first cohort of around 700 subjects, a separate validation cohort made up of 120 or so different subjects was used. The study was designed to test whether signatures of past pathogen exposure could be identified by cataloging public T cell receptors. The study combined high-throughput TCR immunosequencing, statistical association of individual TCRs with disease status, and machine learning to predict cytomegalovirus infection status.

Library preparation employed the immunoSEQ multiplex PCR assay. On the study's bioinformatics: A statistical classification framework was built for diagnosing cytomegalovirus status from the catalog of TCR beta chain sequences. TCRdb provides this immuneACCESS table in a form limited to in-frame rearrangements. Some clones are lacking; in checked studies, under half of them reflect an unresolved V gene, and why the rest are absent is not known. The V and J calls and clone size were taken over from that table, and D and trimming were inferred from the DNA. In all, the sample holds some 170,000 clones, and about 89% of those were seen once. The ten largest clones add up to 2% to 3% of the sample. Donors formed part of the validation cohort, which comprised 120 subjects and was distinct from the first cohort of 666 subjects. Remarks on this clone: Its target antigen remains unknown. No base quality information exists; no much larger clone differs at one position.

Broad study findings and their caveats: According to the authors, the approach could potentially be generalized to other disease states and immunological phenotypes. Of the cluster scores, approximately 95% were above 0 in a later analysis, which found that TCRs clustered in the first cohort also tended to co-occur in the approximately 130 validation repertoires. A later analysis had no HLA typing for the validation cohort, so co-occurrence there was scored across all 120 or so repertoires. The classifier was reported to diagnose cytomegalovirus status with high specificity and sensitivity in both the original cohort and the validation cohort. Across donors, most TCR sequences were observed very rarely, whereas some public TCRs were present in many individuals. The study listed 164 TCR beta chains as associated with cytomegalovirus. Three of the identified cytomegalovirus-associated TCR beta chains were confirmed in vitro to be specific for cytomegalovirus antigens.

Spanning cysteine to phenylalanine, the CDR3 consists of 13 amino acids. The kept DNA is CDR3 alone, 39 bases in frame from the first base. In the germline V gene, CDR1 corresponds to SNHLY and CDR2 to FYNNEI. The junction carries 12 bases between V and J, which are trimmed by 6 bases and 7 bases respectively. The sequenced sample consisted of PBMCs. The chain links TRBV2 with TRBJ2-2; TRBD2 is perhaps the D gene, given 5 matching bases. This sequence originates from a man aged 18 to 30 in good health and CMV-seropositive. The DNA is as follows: TGTGCCAGCAGACAGAGAGAGGGCGGGGAGCTGTTTTTT. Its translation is CASRQREGGELFF. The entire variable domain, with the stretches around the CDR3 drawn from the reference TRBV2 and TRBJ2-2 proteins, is EPEVTQTPSHQVTQMGQEVILRCVPISNHLYFYWYRQILGQKVEFLVSFYNNEISEKSEIFDDQFSVERPDGSNFTLKIRSTKLEDSAMYFCASRQREGGELFFGEGSRLTVL.